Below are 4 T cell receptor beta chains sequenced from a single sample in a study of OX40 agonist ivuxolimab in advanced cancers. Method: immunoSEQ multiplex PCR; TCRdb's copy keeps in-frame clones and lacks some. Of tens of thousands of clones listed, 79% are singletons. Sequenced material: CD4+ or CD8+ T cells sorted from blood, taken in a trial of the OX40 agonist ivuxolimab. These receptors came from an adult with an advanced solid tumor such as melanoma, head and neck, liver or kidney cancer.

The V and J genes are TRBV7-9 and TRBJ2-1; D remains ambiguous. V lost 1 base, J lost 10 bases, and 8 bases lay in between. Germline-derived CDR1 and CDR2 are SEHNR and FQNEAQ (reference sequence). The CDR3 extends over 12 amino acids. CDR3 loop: CASSLENGEQFF. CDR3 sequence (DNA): TGTGCCAGCAGCTTAGAGAACGGCGAGCAGTTCTTC.

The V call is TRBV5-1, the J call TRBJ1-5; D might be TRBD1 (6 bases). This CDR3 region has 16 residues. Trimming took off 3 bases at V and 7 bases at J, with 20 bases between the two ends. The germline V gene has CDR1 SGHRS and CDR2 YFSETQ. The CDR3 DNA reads TGCGCCAGCAGCTACGGAACCCAGGGGTCGGGGCAGCCCCAGCATTTT. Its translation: CASSYGTQGSGQPQHF.

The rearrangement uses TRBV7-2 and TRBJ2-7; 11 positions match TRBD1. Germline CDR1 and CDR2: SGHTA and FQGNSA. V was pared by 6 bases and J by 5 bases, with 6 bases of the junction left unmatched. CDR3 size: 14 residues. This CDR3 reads CASSQGQGAHEQYF. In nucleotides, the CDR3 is TGTGCCAGCAGTCAAGGACAGGGGGCCCACGAGCAGTACTTC.

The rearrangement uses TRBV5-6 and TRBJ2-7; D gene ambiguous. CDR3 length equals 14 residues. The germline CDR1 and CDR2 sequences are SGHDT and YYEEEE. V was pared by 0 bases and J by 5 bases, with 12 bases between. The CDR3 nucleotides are TGTGCCAGCAGCTTGGGAATTGCCGAGAACGAGCAGTACTTC. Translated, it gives CASSLGIAENEQYF.